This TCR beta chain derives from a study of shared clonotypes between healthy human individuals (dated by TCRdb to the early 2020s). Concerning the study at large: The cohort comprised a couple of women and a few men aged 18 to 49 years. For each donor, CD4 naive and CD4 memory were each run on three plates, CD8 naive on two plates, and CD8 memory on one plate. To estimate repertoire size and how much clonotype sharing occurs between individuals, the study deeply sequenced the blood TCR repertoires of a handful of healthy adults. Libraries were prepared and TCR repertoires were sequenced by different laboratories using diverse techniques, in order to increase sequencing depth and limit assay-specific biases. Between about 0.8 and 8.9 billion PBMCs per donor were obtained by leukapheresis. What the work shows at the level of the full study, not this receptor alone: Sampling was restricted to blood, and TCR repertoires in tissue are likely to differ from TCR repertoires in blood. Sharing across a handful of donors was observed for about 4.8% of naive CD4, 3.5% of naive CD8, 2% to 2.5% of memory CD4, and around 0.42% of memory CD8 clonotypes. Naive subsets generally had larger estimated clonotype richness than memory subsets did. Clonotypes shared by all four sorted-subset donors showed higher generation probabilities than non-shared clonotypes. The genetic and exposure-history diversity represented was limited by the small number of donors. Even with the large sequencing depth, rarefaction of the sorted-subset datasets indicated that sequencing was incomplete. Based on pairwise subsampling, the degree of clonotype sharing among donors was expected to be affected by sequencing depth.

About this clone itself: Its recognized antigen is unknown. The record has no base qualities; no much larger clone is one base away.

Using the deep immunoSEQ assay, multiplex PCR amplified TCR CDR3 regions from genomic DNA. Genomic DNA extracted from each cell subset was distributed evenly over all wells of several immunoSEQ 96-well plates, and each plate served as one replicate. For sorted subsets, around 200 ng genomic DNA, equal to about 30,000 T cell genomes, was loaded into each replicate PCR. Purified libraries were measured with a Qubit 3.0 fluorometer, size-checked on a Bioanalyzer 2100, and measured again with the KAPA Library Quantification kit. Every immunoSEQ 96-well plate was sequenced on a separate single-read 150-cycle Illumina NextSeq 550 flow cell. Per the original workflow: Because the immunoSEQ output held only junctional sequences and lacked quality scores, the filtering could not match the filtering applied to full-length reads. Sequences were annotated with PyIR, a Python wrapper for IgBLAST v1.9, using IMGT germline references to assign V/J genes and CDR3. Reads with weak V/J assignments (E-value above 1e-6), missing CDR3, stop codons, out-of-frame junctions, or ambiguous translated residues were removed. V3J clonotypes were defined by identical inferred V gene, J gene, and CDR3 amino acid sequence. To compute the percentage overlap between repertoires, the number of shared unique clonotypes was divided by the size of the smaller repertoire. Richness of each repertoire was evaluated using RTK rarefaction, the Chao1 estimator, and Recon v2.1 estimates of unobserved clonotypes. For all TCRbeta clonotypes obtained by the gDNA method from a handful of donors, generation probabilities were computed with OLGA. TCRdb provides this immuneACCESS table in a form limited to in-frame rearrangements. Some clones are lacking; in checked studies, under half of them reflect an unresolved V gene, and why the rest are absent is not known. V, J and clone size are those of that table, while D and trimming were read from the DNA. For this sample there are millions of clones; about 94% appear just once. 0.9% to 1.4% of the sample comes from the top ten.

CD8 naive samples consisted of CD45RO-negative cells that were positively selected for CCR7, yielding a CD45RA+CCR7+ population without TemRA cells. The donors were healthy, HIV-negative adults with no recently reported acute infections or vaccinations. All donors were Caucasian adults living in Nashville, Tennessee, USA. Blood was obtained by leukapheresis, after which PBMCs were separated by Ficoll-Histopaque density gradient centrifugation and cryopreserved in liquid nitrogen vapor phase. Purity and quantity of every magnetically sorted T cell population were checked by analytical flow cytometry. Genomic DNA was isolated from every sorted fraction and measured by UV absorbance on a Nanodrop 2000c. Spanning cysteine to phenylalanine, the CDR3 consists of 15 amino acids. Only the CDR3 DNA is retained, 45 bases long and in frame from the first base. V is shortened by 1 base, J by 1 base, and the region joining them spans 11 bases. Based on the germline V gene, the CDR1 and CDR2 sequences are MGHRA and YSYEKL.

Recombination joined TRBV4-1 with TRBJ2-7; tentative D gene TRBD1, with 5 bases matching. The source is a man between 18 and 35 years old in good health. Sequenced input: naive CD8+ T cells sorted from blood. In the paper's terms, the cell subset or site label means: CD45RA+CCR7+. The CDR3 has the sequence CASSQALQGSYEQYF. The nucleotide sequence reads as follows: TGCGCCAGCAGCCAAGCTTTGCAGGGATCCTACGAGCAGTACTTC.